What follows describes a single TCR beta chain. Its antigen is unknown. The sample originates from a study of T cell responses to AZD1222 COVID-19 vaccine. Germline loops: CDR1 LGHDT, CDR2 YNNKEL (reference sequence). The V gene end was trimmed by 5 bases and the J gene end by 2 bases; junction bases not matched to a gene: 1. The CDR3 is 14 amino acids. Here immunoSEQ multiplex PCR was the method, and the copy in TCRdb shows in-frame clones only, minus some. The data contain 100,000 to 110,000 clones, 88% of them singletons. Findings and caveats of the study: Mapped onto spike, vaccine-associated CD4 TCRs spanned it and were dominant at 160-218 and 743-854.

This sequence was found in an adult in good health. The sequences come from peripheral blood, collected on day 0 of AZD1222 vaccination. V and J are TRBV3-1 (or the pseudogene TRBV3-2) and TRBJ2-3; 10 bases match TRBD2. The CDR3 DNA reads as TGTGCCAGCAGCAGCGGGAGGGCCACAGATACGCAGTATTTT. Translating it yields CASSSGRATDTQYF.